These T cell receptor beta chains were read from a single sample in a study of blood T cell repertoires in COVID-19. Clones were read by immunoSEQ multiplex PCR, and TCRdb kept only the in-frame ones, dropping some. This table holds some 200,000 clones, more than 75% found once. The sample comprised peripheral blood. The receptors were sampled from a woman aged 18-29 years who had recovered from COVID-19. CDR3s include the opening cysteine and the closing phenylalanine or tryptophan. Each record gives: V gene, D gene, CDR3 length, J gene, clone size, CDR3 protein, CDR3 DNA. The D gene is left open where the match is weak. Clone size is not always given. Where it is, it says once, few, many or a class for expanded clones.

v_gene: TRBV24-1; d_gene: -; len: 18; j_gene: TRBJ2-6; abundance: -; CDR3aa: CATSGVEGRYDGANVLTF; CDR3nt: TGTGCCACCAGTGGCGTGGAGGGAAGATATGATGGGGCCAACGTCCTGACTTTC
v_gene: TRBV10-3; d_gene: TRBD1; len: 15; j_gene: TRBJ2-7; abundance: -; CDR3aa: CAISESGQGIGEQYF; CDR3nt: TGTGCCATCAGTGAGTCGGGACAGGGGATTGGCGAGCAGTACTTC
v_gene: TRBV5-6; d_gene: TRBD1; len: 14; j_gene: TRBJ2-7; abundance: -; CDR3aa: CASSPDRGSYEQYF; CDR3nt: TGTGCCAGCAGCCCGGACAGGGGCTCCTACGAGCAGTACTTC
v_gene: TRBV6-2/TRBV6-3; d_gene: TRBD1; len: 14; j_gene: TRBJ1-1; abundance: -; CDR3aa: CASSYRDRGIEAFF; CDR3nt: TGTGCCAGCAGTTACCGGGACAGGGGGATTGAAGCTTTCTTT
v_gene: TRBV3-1/TRBV3-2; d_gene: TRBD2; len: 16; j_gene: TRBJ2-1; abundance: -; CDR3aa: CASSQDLADSYNEQFF; CDR3nt: TGTGCCAGCAGCCAAGATCTAGCGGACTCCTACAATGAGCAGTTCTTC
v_gene: TRBV5-4; d_gene: TRBD1; len: 15; j_gene: TRBJ1-6; abundance: -; CDR3aa: CASSFPTGENSPLHF; CDR3nt: TGTGCCAGCAGCTTTCCTACAGGGGAGAATTCACCCCTCCACTTT
v_gene: TRBV9; d_gene: TRBD1; len: 16; j_gene: TRBJ2-5; abundance: -; CDR3aa: CASSVGSGGLGETQYF; CDR3nt: TGTGCCAGCAGCGTAGGTTCAGGGGGCTTAGGCGAGACCCAGTACTTC
v_gene: TRBV5-4; d_gene: -; len: 13; j_gene: TRBJ1-1; abundance: once; CDR3aa: CASSLVTGYEAFF; CDR3nt: TGTGCCAGCAGCTTGGTAACGGGGTATGAAGCTTTCTTT
v_gene: TRBV2; d_gene: -; len: 13; j_gene: TRBJ1-6; abundance: -; CDR3aa: CANQGRGNSPLHF; CDR3nt: TGTGCCAACCAGGGGAGAGGTAATTCACCCCTCCACTTT
v_gene: TRBV19; d_gene: TRBD2; len: 17; j_gene: TRBJ2-2; abundance: once; CDR3aa: CASSSPSGGARTGELFF; CDR3nt: TGTGCCAGTAGTTCCCCTAGCGGGGGGGCCAGGACCGGGGAGCTGTTTTTT
v_gene: TRBV29-1; d_gene: -; len: 12; j_gene: TRBJ2-1; abundance: -; CDR3aa: CSVVLGGGEQFF; CDR3nt: TGCAGCGTTGTCTTGGGGGGTGGTGAGCAGTTCTTC
v_gene: TRBV18; d_gene: -; len: 12; j_gene: TRBJ2-5; abundance: -; CDR3aa: CASSPPYETQYF; CDR3nt: TGTGCCAGCTCACCACCCTACGAGACCCAGTACTTC
v_gene: TRBV6-5; d_gene: -; len: 15; j_gene: TRBJ1-3; abundance: once; CDR3aa: CASSYLGVFRNTIYF; CDR3nt: TGTGCCAGCAGTTACCTCGGGGTCTTTAGAAACACCATATATTTT
v_gene: TRBV19; d_gene: TRBD2; len: 15; j_gene: TRBJ2-3; abundance: -; CDR3aa: CASSKISGRTDTQYF; CDR3nt: TGTGCCAGTAGTAAAATTAGCGGGAGGACGGATACGCAGTATTTT
v_gene: TRBV6-5; d_gene: -; len: 13; j_gene: TRBJ2-7; abundance: once; CDR3aa: CASSTPGSYEQYF; CDR3nt: TGTGCCAGCAGTACCCCAGGATCCTACGAGCAGTACTTC
v_gene: TRBV5-4; d_gene: -; len: 15; j_gene: TRBJ2-5; abundance: -; CDR3aa: CASSIDSPKRETQYF; CDR3nt: TGTGCCAGCAGCATTGACTCCCCGAAGAGGGAGACCCAGTACTTC
v_gene: TRBV28; d_gene: TRBD1; len: 15; j_gene: TRBJ1-2; abundance: -; CDR3aa: CASSFPDREWAGYTF; CDR3nt: TGTGCCAGCAGTTTCCCGGACAGGGAGTGGGCGGGCTACACCTTC
v_gene: TRBV3-1/TRBV3-2; d_gene: -; len: 18; j_gene: TRBJ1-2; abundance: once; CDR3aa: CASSQGYKRTTLNYGYTF; CDR3nt: TGTGCCAGCAGCCAAGGCTACAAACGGACAACTCTTAACTATGGCTACACCTTC
v_gene: TRBV9; d_gene: -; len: 16; j_gene: TRBJ1-6; abundance: -; CDR3aa: CASSVGGGGENSPLHF; CDR3nt: TGTGCCAGCAGCGTAGGGGGAGGTGGGGAGAATTCACCCCTCCACTTT
v_gene: TRBV6-4; d_gene: -; len: 13; j_gene: TRBJ2-2; abundance: -; CDR3aa: CASSESNTGELFF; CDR3nt: TGTGCCAGCAGTGAGAGCAACACCGGGGAGCTGTTTTTT
v_gene: TRBV2; d_gene: -; len: 13; j_gene: TRBJ2-7; abundance: -; CDR3aa: CASSGAGTYEQYF; CDR3nt: TGTGCCAGCAGTGGGGCAGGAACCTACGAGCAGTACTTC
v_gene: TRBV7-3; d_gene: TRBD1; len: 14; j_gene: TRBJ2-1; abundance: -; CDR3aa: CASSPGQAYNEQFF; CDR3nt: TGTGCCAGCAGCCCCGGACAGGCGTACAATGAGCAGTTCTTC
v_gene: TRBV4-1; d_gene: TRBD1; len: 11; j_gene: TRBJ1-2; abundance: once; CDR3aa: CASSGQVGYTF; CDR3nt: TGCGCCAGCAGCGGACAGGTTGGCTACACCTTC
v_gene: TRBV4-3; d_gene: -; len: 15; j_gene: TRBJ2-2; abundance: -; CDR3aa: CASSQDSLLGGELFF; CDR3nt: TGCGCCAGCAGCCAAGATTCACTTCTCGGGGGGGAGCTGTTTTTT
v_gene: TRBV24-1; d_gene: -; len: 14; j_gene: TRBJ1-5; abundance: few; CDR3aa: CATSDSQANQPQHF; CDR3nt: TGTGCCACCAGTGATTCCCAGGCAAATCAGCCCCAGCATTTT
v_gene: TRBV5-4; d_gene: -; len: 14; j_gene: TRBJ1-1; abundance: -; CDR3aa: CASSLELMNTEAFF; CDR3nt: TGTGCCAGCAGCTTGGAACTTATGAACACTGAAGCTTTCTTT
v_gene: TRBV6-6; d_gene: TRBD1; len: 14; j_gene: TRBJ1-4; abundance: -; CDR3aa: CASRGDSDNEKLFF; CDR3nt: TGTGCCAGCAGGGGGGACAGCGATAATGAAAAACTGTTTTTT
v_gene: TRBV6-1; d_gene: -; len: 11; j_gene: TRBJ2-7; abundance: few; CDR3aa: CASSDLYEQYF; CDR3nt: TGTGCCAGCAGTGATCTATACGAGCAGTACTTC
v_gene: TRBV6-5; d_gene: TRBD2; len: 15; j_gene: TRBJ2-1; abundance: -; CDR3aa: CAAQLAGGTYNEQFF; CDR3nt: TGTGCCGCTCAGCTAGCGGGAGGGACCTACAATGAGCAGTTCTTC
v_gene: TRBV5-6; d_gene: TRBD1; len: 14; j_gene: TRBJ2-5; abundance: -; CDR3aa: CASSIGQARETQYF; CDR3nt: TGTGCCAGCAGCATAGGACAGGCCCGGGAGACCCAGTACTTC
v_gene: TRBV20-1; d_gene: -; len: 11; j_gene: TRBJ2-4; abundance: -; CDR3aa: CSARREAIQYF; CDR3nt: TGCAGTGCTAGAAGGGAGGCGATTCAGTACTTC
v_gene: TRBV27; d_gene: TRBD1; len: 15; j_gene: TRBJ1-6; abundance: -; CDR3aa: CASSLRAQGNSPLHF; CDR3nt: TGTGCCAGCAGTTTAAGGGCACAGGGGAATTCACCCCTCCACTTT
v_gene: TRBV30; d_gene: -; len: 15; j_gene: TRBJ1-3; abundance: -; CDR3aa: CAYSTRVFSGNTIYF; CDR3nt: TGTGCCTATAGTACCAGGGTCTTTTCTGGAAACACCATATATTTT
v_gene: TRBV7-2; d_gene: -; len: 16; j_gene: TRBJ1-3; abundance: -; CDR3aa: CASSSHTGYSGNTIYF; CDR3nt: TGTGCCAGCAGCTCCCATACAGGGTACTCTGGAAACACCATATATTTT
v_gene: TRBV7-7; d_gene: TRBD1; len: 14; j_gene: TRBJ2-5; abundance: -; CDR3aa: CASSSGTGIKTQYF; CDR3nt: TGTGCCAGCAGCTCCGGGACAGGGATAAAGACCCAGTACTTC
v_gene: TRBV4-1; d_gene: -; len: 15; j_gene: TRBJ2-5; abundance: -; CDR3aa: CASSRGKAGQETQYF; CDR3nt: TGCGCCAGCAGCCGGGGGAAGGCGGGGCAAGAGACCCAGTACTTC
v_gene: TRBV6-2/TRBV6-3; d_gene: TRBD2; len: 17; j_gene: TRBJ2-2; abundance: -; CDR3aa: CASSRGLAGGNTGELFF; CDR3nt: TGTGCCAGCAGCCGAGGACTAGCGGGAGGGAACACCGGGGAGCTGTTTTTT
v_gene: TRBV9; d_gene: -; len: 13; j_gene: TRBJ1-6; abundance: -; CDR3aa: CASSASDNSPLHF; CDR3nt: TGTGCCAGCAGCGCCTCGGATAATTCACCCCTCCACTTT